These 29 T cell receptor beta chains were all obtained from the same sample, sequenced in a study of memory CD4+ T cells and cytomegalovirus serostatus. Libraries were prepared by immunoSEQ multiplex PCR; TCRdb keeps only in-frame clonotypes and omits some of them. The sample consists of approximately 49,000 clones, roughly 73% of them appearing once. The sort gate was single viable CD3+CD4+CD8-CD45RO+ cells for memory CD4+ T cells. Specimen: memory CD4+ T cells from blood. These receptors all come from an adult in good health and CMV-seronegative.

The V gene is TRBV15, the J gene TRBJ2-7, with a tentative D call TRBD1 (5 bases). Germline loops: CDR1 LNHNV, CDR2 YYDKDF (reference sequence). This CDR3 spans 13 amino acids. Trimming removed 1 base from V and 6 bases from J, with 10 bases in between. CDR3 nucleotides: TGTGCCACCAGCAGAGGACAGTTGTCCGAGCAGTACTTC. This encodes CATSRGQLSEQYF.

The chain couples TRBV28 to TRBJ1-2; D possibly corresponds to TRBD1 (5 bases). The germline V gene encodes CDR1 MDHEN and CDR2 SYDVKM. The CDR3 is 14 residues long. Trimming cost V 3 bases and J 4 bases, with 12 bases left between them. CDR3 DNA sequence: TGTGCCAGCAGTTTCGGGGGTAGTGGCTATGGCTACACCTTC. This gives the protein CASSFGGSGYGYTF.

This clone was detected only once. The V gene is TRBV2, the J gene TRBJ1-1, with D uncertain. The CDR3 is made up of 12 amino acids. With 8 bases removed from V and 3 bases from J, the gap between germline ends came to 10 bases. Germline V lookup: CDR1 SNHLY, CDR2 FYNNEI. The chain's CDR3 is CASLEEDTEAFF. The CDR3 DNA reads TGTGCCAGCCTCGAAGAGGACACTGAAGCTTTCTTT.

In nucleotides, the CDR3 is TGTGCCAGCAGCTTTTTTGCCGAGAACTACGAGCAGTACTTC. This sequence encodes CASSFFAENYEQYF. The V call is TRBV5-6, the J call TRBJ2-7, with unresolved D. CDR3 length: 14 residues. Trimming removed 2 bases from V and 3 bases from J, with 12 bases in between. The V gene's germline CDR1 is SGHDT and CDR2 YYEEEE.

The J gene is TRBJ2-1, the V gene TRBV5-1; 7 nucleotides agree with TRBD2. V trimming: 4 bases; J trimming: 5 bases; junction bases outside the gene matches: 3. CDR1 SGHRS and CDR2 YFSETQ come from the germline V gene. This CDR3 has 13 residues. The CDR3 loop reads CASSPAGNNEQFF. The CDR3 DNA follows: TGCGCCAGCAGCCCAGCGGGGAACAATGAGCAGTTCTTC.

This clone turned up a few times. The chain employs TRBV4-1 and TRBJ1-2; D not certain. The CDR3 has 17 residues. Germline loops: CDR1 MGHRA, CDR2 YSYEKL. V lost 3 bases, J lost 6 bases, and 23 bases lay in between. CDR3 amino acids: CASSQPTLGSPINGYTF. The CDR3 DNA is TGCGCCAGCAGCCAGCCCACCCTGGGCAGTCCTATCAATGGCTACACCTTC.

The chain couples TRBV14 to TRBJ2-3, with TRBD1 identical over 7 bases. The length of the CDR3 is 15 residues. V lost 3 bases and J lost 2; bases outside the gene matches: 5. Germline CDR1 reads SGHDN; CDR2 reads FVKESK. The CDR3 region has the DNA TGTGCCAGCAGCCAGACAAGGGGGCACACAGATACGCAGTATTTT. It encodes CASSQTRGHTDTQYF.

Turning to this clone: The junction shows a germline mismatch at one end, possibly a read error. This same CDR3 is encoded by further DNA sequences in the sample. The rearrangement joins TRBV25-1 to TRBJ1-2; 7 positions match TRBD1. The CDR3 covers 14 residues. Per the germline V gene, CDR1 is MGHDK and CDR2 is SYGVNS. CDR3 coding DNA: TGTGCCAGCCGTGACAGGGCGTCAAAGTATGGCTACACCTTC. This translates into CASRDRASKYGYTF.

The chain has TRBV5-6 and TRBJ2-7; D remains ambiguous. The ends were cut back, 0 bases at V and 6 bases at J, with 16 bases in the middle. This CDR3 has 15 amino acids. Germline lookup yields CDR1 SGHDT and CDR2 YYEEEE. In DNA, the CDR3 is TGTGCCAGCAGCTTGGGGTCGCTGGGCCCCCCCGAGCAGTACTTC. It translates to CASSLGSLGPPEQYF.

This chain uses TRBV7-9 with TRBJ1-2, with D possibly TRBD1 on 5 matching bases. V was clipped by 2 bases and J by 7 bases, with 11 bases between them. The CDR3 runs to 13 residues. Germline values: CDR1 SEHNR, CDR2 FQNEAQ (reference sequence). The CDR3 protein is CASSLPPGGGYTF. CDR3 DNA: TGTGCCAGCAGCTTACCTCCGGGGGGTGGCTACACCTTC.

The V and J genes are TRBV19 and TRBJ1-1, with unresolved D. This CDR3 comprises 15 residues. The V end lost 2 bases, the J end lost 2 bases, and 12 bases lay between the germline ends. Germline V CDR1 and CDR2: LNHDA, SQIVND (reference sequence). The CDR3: CASSISRIQNTEAFF. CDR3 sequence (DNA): TGTGCCAGTAGTATAAGCAGAATCCAAAACACTGAAGCTTTCTTT.

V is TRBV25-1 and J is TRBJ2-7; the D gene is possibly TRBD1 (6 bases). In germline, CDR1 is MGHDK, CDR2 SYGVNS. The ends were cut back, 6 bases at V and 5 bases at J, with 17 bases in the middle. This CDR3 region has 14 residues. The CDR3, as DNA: TGTGCCAGCAGGGGCTTGGGGGCGACGAACGAGCAGTACTTC. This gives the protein CASRGLGATNEQYF.

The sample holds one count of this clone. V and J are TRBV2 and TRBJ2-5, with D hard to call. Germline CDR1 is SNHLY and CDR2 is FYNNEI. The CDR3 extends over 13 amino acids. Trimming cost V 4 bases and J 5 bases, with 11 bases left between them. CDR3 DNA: TGTGCCAGCAGTGCCCACGGTGGGGAGACCCAGTACTTC. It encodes CASSAHGGETQYF.

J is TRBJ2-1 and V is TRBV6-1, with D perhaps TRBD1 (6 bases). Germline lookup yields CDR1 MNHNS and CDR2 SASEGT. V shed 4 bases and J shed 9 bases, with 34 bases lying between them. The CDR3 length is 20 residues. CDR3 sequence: CASSGPPKGPLRGTNSEQFF. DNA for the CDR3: TGTGCCAGCAGTGGACCCCCGAAGGGCCCACTACGAGGGACAAACAGTGAGCAGTTCTTC.

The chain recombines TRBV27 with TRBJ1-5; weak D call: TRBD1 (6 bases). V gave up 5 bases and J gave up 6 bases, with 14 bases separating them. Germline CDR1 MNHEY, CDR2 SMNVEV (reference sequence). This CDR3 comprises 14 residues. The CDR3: CASSRTVHGQPQHF. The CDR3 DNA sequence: TGTGCCAGCAGTCGGACAGTGCACGGTCAGCCCCAGCATTTT.

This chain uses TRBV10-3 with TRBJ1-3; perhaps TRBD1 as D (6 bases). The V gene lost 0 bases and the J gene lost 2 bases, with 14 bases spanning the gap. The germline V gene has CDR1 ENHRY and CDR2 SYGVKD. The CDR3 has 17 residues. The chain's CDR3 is CAISESAGGITGNTIYF. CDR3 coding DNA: TGTGCCATCAGTGAGTCGGCCGGGGGCATAACTGGAAACACCATATATTTT.

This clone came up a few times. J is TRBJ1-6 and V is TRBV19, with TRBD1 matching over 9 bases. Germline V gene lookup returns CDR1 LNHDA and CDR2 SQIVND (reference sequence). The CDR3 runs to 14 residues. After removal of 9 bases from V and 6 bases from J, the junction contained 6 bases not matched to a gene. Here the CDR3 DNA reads TGTGCCAGCCACTCGGGACAGGGTAATTCACCCCTCCACTTT. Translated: CASHSGQGNSPLHF.

The CDR3 is CASSTGLLSGTGELFF. The CDR3 DNA sequence: TGCGCCAGCAGCACGGGACTCCTATCGGGCACCGGGGAGCTGTTTTTT. This chain connects TRBV5-1 to TRBJ2-2; the D gene is possibly TRBD2 (6 bases). The CDR3 covers 16 residues. V was clipped by 4 bases and J by 4 bases, with 17 bases between them. CDR1 is SGHRS, CDR2 YFSETQ, per germline.

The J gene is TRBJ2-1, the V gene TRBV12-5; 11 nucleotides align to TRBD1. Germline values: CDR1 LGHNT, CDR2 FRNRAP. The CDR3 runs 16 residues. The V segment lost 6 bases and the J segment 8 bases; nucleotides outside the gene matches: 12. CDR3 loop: CASGGTGGDRVHEQFF. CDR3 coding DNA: TGTGCTAGTGGCGGGACAGGGGGGGACCGGGTGCATGAGCAGTTCTTC.

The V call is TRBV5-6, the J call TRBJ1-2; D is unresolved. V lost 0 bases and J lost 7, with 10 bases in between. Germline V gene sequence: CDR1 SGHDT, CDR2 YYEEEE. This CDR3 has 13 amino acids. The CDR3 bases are TGTGCCAGCAGCTTGGACAGCTCCGGTGGCTACACCTTC. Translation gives CASSLDSSGGYTF.

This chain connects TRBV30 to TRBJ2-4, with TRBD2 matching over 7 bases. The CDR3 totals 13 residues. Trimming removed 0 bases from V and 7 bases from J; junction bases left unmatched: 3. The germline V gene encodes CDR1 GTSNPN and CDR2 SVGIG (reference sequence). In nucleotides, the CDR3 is TGTGCCTGGAGTGTAAACGGGAGGAACATTCAGTACTTC. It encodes CAWSVNGRNIQYF.

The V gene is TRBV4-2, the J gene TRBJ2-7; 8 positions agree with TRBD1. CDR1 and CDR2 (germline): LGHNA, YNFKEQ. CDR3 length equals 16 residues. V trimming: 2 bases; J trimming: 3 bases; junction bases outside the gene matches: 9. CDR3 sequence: CASSQQAGTGNYEQYF. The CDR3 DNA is TGTGCCAGCAGCCAACAGGCCGGGACAGGCAACTACGAGCAGTACTTC.

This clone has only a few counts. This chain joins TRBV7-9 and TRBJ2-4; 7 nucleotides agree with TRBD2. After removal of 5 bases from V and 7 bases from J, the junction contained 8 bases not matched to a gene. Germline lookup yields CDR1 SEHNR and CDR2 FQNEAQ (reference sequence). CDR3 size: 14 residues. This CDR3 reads CASSRGGRANIQYF. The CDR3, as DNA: TGTGCCAGCAGCCGGGGAGGGCGCGCTAACATTCAGTACTTC.

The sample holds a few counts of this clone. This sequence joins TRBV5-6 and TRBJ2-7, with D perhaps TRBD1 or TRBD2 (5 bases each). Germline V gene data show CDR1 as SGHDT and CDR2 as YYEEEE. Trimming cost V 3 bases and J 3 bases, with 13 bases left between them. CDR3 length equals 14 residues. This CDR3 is CASSSPGRHYEQYF. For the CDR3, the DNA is TGTGCCAGCAGCTCACCGGGACGGCACTACGAGCAGTACTTC.

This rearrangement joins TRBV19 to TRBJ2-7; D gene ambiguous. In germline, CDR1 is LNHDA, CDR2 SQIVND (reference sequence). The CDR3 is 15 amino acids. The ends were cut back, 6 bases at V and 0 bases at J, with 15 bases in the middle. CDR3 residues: CASSLSGLSSYEQYF. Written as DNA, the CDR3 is TGTGCCAGTAGCCTTTCGGGTCTAAGCTCCTACGAGCAGTACTTC.

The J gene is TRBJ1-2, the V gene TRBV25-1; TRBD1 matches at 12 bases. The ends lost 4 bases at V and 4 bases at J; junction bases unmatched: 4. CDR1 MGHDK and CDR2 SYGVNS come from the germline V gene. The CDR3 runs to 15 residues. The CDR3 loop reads CASSGRDRGLYGYTF. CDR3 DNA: TGTGCCAGCAGTGGCCGGGACAGGGGGCTCTATGGCTACACCTTC.

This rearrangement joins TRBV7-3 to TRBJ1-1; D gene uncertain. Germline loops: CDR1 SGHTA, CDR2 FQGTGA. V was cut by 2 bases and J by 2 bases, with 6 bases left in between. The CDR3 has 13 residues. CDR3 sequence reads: CASSLAANTEAFF. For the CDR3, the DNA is TGTGCCAGCAGCTTAGCGGCAAACACTGAAGCTTTCTTT.

The CDR3 here is CASSLAVPGGYSYEQYF. The DNA for the CDR3 is TGTGCCAGCAGCTTAGCAGTTCCGGGCGGGTACTCCTACGAGCAGTACTTC. V is TRBV7-6 and J is TRBJ2-7; the D gene is possibly TRBD2 (5 bases). The CDR3 consists of 17 residues. The germline CDR1 and CDR2 sequences are SGHVS and FNYEAQ. Trimming removed 0 bases from V and 0 bases from J, with 15 bases in between.

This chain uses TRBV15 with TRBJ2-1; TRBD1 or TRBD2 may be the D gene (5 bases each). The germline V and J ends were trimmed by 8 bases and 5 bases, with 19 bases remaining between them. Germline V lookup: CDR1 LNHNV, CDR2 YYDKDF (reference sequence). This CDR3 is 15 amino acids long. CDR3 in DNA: TGTGCCACCTCCCCAAGTTTGGGACCCAACAATGAGCAGTTCTTC. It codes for CATSPSLGPNNEQFF.